Listed here is a single T cell receptor beta chain. Germline CDR1 reads SGHTA; CDR2 reads FQGNSA. There are 15 residues in the CDR3. Trimming removed 5 bases at V and 2 bases at J, with 12 bases between. Measured with immunoSEQ multiplex PCR; TCRdb has only the in-frame clones, and not every one. The sample holds nearly 1 million clones, approximately 76% seen once. This specimen comes from a study of shared clonotypes between healthy human individuals. The chain recombines TRBV7-2 with TRBJ2-2; the D is unclear. Material for sequencing was memory CD4+ T cells sorted from blood. As to subset: CD45RA-negative fraction. The TCR was taken from a man aged 18 to 29 in good health. The CDR3 protein is CASSPPGHNTGELFF. CDR3 coding DNA: TGTGCCAGCAGCCCCCCTGGGCACAACACCGGGGAGCTGTTTTTT.